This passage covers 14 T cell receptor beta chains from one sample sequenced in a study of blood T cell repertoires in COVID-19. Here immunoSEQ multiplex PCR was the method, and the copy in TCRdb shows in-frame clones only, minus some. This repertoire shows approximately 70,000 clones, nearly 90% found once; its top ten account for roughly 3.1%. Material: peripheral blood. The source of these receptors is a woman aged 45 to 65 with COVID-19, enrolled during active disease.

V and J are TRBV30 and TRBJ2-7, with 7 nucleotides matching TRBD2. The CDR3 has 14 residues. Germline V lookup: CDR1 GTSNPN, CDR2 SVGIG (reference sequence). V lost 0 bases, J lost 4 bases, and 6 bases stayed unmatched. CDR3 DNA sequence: TGTGCCTGGAGTGTGGGCGGGAGTTCTTACGAGCAGTACTTC. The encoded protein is CAWSVGGSSYEQYF.

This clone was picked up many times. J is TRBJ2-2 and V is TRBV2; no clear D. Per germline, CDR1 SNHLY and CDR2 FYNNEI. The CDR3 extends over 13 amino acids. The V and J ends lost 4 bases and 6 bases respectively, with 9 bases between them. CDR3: CASSVGFPGELFF. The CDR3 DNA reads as TGTGCCAGCAGTGTCGGGTTCCCCGGGGAGCTGTTTTTT.

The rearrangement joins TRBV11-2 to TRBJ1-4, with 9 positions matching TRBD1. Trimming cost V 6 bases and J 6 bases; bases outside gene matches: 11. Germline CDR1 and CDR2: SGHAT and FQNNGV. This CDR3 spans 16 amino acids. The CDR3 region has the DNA TGTGCCAGCAGGCCGTTGTCGGGACAGGGATATGAAAAACTGTTTTTT. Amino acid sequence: CASRPLSGQGYEKLFF.

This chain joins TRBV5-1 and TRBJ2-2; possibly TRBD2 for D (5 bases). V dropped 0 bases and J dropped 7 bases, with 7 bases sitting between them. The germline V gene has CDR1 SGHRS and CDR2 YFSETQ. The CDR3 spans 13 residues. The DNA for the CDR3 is TGCGCCAGCAGCTTGGAGAGGGTCGGGGAGCTGTTTTTT. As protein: CASSLERVGELFF.

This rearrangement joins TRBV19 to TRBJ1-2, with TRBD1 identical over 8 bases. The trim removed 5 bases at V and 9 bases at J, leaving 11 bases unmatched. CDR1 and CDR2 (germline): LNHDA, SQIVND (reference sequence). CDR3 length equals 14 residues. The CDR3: CASSPGTGQGRYTF. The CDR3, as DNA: TGTGCCAGTAGTCCCGGAACCGGACAGGGACGCTACACCTTC.

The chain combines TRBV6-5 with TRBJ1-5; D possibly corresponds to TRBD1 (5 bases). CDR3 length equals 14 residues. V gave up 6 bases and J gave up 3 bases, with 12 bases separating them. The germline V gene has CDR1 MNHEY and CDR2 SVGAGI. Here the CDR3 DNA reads TGTGCCAGCAGGGACATCCGCGACAATCAGCCCCAGCATTTT. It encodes CASRDIRDNQPQHF.

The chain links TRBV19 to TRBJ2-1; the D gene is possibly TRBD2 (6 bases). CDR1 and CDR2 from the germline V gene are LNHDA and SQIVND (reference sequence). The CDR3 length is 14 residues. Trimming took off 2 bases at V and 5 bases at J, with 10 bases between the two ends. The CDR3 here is CASSISSGNNEQFF. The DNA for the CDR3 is TGTGCCAGTAGTATAAGTAGCGGCAACAATGAGCAGTTCTTC. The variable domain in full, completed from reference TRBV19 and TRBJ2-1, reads DGGITQSPKYLFRKEGQNVTLSCEQNLNHDAMYWYRQDPGQGLRLIYYSQIVNDFQKGDIAEGYSVSREKKESFPLTVTSAQKNPTAFYLCASSISSGNNEQFFGPGTRLTVL.

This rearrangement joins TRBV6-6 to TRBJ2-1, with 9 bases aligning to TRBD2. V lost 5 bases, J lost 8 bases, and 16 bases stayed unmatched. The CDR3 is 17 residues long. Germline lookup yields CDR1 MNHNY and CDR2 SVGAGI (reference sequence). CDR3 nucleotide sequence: TGTGCCAGCAGTCAACAAACCGGGACTAGCAAACTGGATGAGCAGTTCTTC. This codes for CASSQQTGTSKLDEQFF.

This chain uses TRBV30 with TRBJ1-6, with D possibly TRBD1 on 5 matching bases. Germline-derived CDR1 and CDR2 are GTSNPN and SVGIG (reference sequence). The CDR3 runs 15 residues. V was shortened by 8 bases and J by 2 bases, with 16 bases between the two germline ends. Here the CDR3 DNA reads TGTGCCATCGAAGGGGAAACGACCTATAATTCACCCCTCCACTTT. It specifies CAIEGETTYNSPLHF.

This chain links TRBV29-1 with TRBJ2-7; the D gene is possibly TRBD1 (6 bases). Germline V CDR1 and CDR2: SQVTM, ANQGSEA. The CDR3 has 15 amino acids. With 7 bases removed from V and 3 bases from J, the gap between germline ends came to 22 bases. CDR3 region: CSGAAWQGLIYEQYF. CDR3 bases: TGCAGCGGGGCGGCGTGGCAGGGGCTTATCTACGAGCAGTACTTC.

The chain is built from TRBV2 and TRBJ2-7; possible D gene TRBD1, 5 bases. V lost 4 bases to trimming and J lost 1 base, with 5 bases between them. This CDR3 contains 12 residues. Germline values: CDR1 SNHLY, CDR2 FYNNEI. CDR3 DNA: TGTGCCAGCAGTGGACAGTCCTACGAGCAGTACTTC. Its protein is CASSGQSYEQYF.

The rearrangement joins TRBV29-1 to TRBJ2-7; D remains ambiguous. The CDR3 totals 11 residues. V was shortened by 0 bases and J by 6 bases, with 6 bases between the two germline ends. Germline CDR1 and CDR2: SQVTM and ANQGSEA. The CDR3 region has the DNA TGCAGCGTTGAAGATCCAGGCGAGCAGTACTTC. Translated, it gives CSVEDPGEQYF.

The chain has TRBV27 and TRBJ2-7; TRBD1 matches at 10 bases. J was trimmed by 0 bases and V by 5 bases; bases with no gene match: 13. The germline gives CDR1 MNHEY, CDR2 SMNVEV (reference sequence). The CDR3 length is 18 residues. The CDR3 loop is CASSDIANRDRGSYEQYF. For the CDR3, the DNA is TGTGCCAGCAGTGACATCGCAAACCGGGACAGGGGCTCCTACGAGCAGTACTTC.

This CDR3 is CASSNSRTNEKLFF. The CDR3 nucleotides read TGTGCCAGTAGTAACTCTAGGACTAATGAAAAACTGTTTTTT. The rearrangement joins TRBV19 to TRBJ1-4; D not certain. Germline values: CDR1 LNHDA, CDR2 SQIVND (reference sequence). The CDR3 sequence is 14 residues long. Trimming left V 4 bases short and J 2 bases short, with 8 bases between.